A single sample gave rise to the 25 T cell receptor beta chains below, sequenced in a study of molecular identifiers for immune sequencing clone quantification. TCRdb reprocessed the PCR reads with MiXCR, giving one entry per CDR3 protein. The sample consists of around 470,000 distinct CDR3 sequences, about 21% of them appearing once. The source material was naive CD8+ T cells from blood, with Jurkat cell RNA spiked in. Regarding subset: FACS-sorted CD8+CD4-CCR7+CD45RA+ naive T cells. Source of these receptors: a human donor in good health. Some libraries in this study had Jurkat cell RNA spiked in.

The chain joins TRBV12-5 to TRBJ1-2, with D possibly TRBD1 on 6 matching bases. V dropped 1 base and J dropped 6 bases, with 15 bases sitting between them. The germline V gene has CDR1 LGHNT and CDR2 FRNRAP. CDR3 length equals 15 residues. This CDR3 is CASGLGGTGFDGYTF. CDR3 sequence (DNA): TGTGCTAGTGGTTTGGGGGGTACAGGGTTTGATGGCTACACCTTC.

Concerning this clonotype: Just one base apart from a much larger clone, this may be a read error. This chain links TRBV2 with TRBJ1-5; 10 nucleotides align to TRBD1. The CDR3 length is 14 residues. V trimming: 6 bases; J trimming: 6 bases; junction bases outside the gene matches: 5. Germline V gives CDR1 SNHLY, CDR2 FYNNEI. CDR3 in amino acids: CASRRQGASQPQHF. CDR3 nucleotides: TGTGCCAGCAGACGACAGGGGGCCTCTCAGCCCCAGCATTTT.

This clonotype was seen a few times. V usage is TRBV3-1 and J usage is TRBJ2-4, with 8 nucleotides matching TRBD2. The CDR3 runs 21 residues. Losses at the gene ends were 2 bases for V and 4 bases for J; bases not matched to a gene: 22. The V gene's germline CDR1 is LGHDT and CDR2 YNNKEL (reference sequence). CDR3 coding DNA: TGTGCCAGCAGCCAACGTCCCGCAGGGACGTTGAGCGGGGGCTTAAAAAACATTCAGTACTTC. It is translated as CASSQRPAGTLSGGLKNIQYF.

The table lists this clonotype with many counts. This sequence joins TRBV19 and TRBJ1-1, with a tentative D call TRBD1 (5 bases). With 1 base removed from V and 5 bases from J, the gap between germline ends came to 17 bases. This CDR3 region has 16 residues. CDR1 is LNHDA, CDR2 SQIVND, per germline (reference sequence). The CDR3 here is CASSIVTGTGGTEAFF. The CDR3 region has the DNA TGTGCCAGTAGTATAGTAACAGGAACGGGGGGAACTGAAGCTTTCTTT.

This clonotype was observed many times. The V call is TRBV4-3, the J call TRBJ1-1; D is perhaps TRBD1 (6 bases). Trimming removed 3 bases from V and 1 base from J, with 9 bases in between. Looked up from germline, CDR1 is LGHNA and CDR2 is YSLEER. The CDR3 loop spans 14 amino acids. In nucleotides, the CDR3 is TGCGCCAGCAGCCAGGAGACAGGGAACACTGAAGCTTTCTTT. Its translation is CASSQETGNTEAFF.

This clonotype occurred many times. This chain uses TRBV4-3 with TRBJ2-1; 10 nucleotides agree with TRBD1. The germline CDR1 and CDR2 sequences are LGHNA and YSLEER. This CDR3 comprises 15 residues. Unmatched junction bases numbered 8, after V lost 4 bases and J lost 8 bases. The CDR3 loop reads CASSLDRGFLYEQFF. CDR3 sequence (DNA): TGCGCCAGCAGCCTGGACAGGGGGTTTTTGTATGAGCAGTTCTTC.

The chain has TRBV2 and TRBJ1-1; the D gene is possibly TRBD1 (5 bases). The CDR3 is made up of 16 amino acids. Germline CDR1 is SNHLY and CDR2 is FYNNEI. Trimming pared 1 base from V and 2 bases from J, leaving 14 bases between. Written as DNA, the CDR3 is TGTGCCAGCAGTGAAGGAAGGGGCGCATCAAACACTGAAGCTTTCTTT. Protein: CASSEGRGASNTEAFF.

About this clonotype itself: This may arise from a read error, as a much more abundant clone is one base away. The chain uses TRBV27 and TRBJ2-1; TRBD2 aligns across 10 bases. Germline V gene sequence: CDR1 MNHEY, CDR2 SMNVEV (reference sequence). The CDR3 runs 15 residues. Here the CDR3 reads CASSASSGSPNGQFF. CDR3 DNA sequence: TGTGCCAGCAGTGCTTCTAGCGGGAGCCCCAATGGGCAGTTCTTC.

The chain carries TRBV27 and TRBJ2-7; D tentatively reads TRBD1 or TRBD2 (6 bases each). Germline V CDR1 and CDR2: MNHEY, SMNVEV (reference sequence). This CDR3 has 16 residues. The V end was cut by 4 bases, the J end by 2 bases, with 18 bases between. In DNA, the CDR3 is TGTGCCAGCAGTTCATGGGACTCCAGGGGAGCCTACGAGCAGTACTTC. Amino acid sequence: CASSSWDSRGAYEQYF.

The CDR3 reads CAISFGGHEQYF. As DNA, the CDR3 is TGTGCCATCTCGTTCGGGGGGCACGAGCAGTACTTC. V usage is TRBV28 and J usage is TRBJ2-7; possible D gene TRBD2, 7 bases. Trimming removed 10 bases at V and 5 bases at J, with 15 bases between. There are 12 residues in the CDR3. Germline V CDR1 and CDR2: MDHEN, SYDVKM.

This chain uses TRBV4-1 with TRBJ2-7, with D perhaps matching TRBD1 (6 bases). The length of the CDR3 is 15 residues. The V and J ends lost 5 bases and 6 bases respectively, with 20 bases between them. Germline V gene sequence: CDR1 MGHRA, CDR2 YSYEKL. The CDR3, as DNA: TGCGCCAGCAGCGAAGCCCGGACAGACGGTGGCGAGCAGTACTTC. It translates to CASSEARTDGGEQYF.

This clonotype showed up just a few times. The CDR3 loop is CASSVQGAIGDTQYF. CDR3 nucleotides: TGTGCCAGCAGCGTACAGGGGGCGATTGGAGATACGCAGTATTTT. This chain joins TRBV9 and TRBJ2-3; 8 bases agree with TRBD1. CDR3 length: 15 residues. The V segment lost 1 base and the J segment 5 bases; nucleotides outside the gene matches: 6. In germline, CDR1 is SGDLS, CDR2 YYNGEE.

This chain uses TRBV28 with TRBJ2-7, with D uncertain. The germline CDR1 and CDR2 sequences are MDHEN and SYDVKM. This CDR3 is 13 amino acids long. The ends were cut back, 3 bases at V and 5 bases at J, with 11 bases in the middle. CDR3 nucleotides: TGTGCCAGCAGTTTGGTCCCCCGGGACGAGCAGTACTTC. As protein: CASSLVPRDEQYF. The full variable domain, in which reference TRBV28 and TRBJ2-7 provide the parts outside the CDR3, is DVKVTQSSRYLVKRTGEKVFLECVQDMDHENMFWYRQDPGLGLRLIYFSYDVKMKEKGDIPEGYSVSREKKERFSLILESASTNQTSMYLCASSLVPRDEQYFGPGTRLTVT.

This clonotype came up a few times. J is TRBJ1-6 and V is TRBV15; 8 bases align to TRBD1. After removal of 6 bases from V and 10 bases from J, the junction contained 8 bases not matched to a gene. This CDR3 contains 14 residues. Germline-derived CDR1 and CDR2 are LNHNV and YYDKDF (reference sequence). The CDR3: CATRTDRGGSPLHF. The CDR3 DNA follows: TGTGCCACCAGAACAGACAGGGGAGGGTCACCCCTCCACTTT.

This clonotype was recorded many times. The chain recombines TRBV29-1 with TRBJ1-2; 9 bases are shared with TRBD1. The V and J ends lost 5 bases and 4 bases, in that order; junction bases with no gene match: 5. CDR1 is SQVTM, CDR2 ANQGSEA, per germline. The CDR3 spans 13 residues. CDR3 sequence reads: CSVLGQGSYGYTF. Here the CDR3 DNA reads TGCAGCGTTTTAGGACAGGGGAGCTATGGCTACACCTTC.

This clonotype has a count of ten or more. The rearrangement joins TRBV7-2 to TRBJ1-5; D unresolved. V gave up 1 base and J gave up 3 bases, with 10 bases separating them. The CDR3 sequence is 15 residues long. CDR1 SGHTA and CDR2 FQGNSA come from the germline V gene. CDR3 in DNA: TGTGCCAGCAGCTTAGGTTACGGCCTCAATCAGCCCCAGCATTTT. Encoded protein: CASSLGYGLNQPQHF. Using reference TRBV7-2 and TRBJ1-5 for the parts outside the CDR3, the full variable domain is GAGVSQSPSNKVTEKGKDVELRCDPISGHTALYWYRQSLGQGLEFLIYFQGNSAPDKSGLPSDRFSAERTGGSVSTLTIQRTQQEDSAVYLCASSLGYGLNQPQHFGDGTRLSIL.

Many counts were recorded for this clonotype. The chain is built from TRBV2 and TRBJ1-1, with unresolved D. CDR1 SNHLY and CDR2 FYNNEI come from the germline V gene. CDR3 length equals 13 residues. Trimming removed 6 bases at V and 7 bases at J, with 15 bases between. The chain's CDR3 is CASSPWSLSEAFF. CDR3 nucleotide sequence: TGTGCCAGCAGCCCTTGGTCCCTCAGTGAAGCTTTCTTT.

The chain recombines TRBV7-2 with TRBJ2-3; tentatively, D is TRBD2 (5 bases). The CDR3 spans 15 residues. The germline V and J ends were trimmed by 3 bases and 3 bases, with 13 bases remaining between them. CDR1 is SGHTA and CDR2 is FQGNSA in the germline V gene. CDR3 region: CASSFPEEGTDTQYF. In DNA, the CDR3 is TGTGCCAGCAGCTTCCCGGAAGAGGGTACAGATACGCAGTATTTT. Full variable domain (remainder filled in from reference TRBV7-2 and TRBJ2-3): GAGVSQSPSNKVTEKGKDVELRCDPISGHTALYWYRQSLGQGLEFLIYFQGNSAPDKSGLPSDRFSAERTGGSVSTLTIQRTQQEDSAVYLCASSFPEEGTDTQYFGPGTRLTVL.

This clonotype has ten or more counts. The rearrangement links TRBV20-1 to TRBJ2-7; TRBD1 or TRBD2 may be the D gene (5 bases each). Germline V CDR1 and CDR2: DFQATT, SNEGSKA (reference sequence). V was clipped by 5 bases and J by 5 bases, with 13 bases between them. The length of the CDR3 is 12 residues. CDR3 residues: CSARPWDHEQYF. The CDR3 DNA follows: TGCAGTGCTCGACCTTGGGACCACGAGCAGTACTTC.

This clonotype has more than one count but fewer than ten. In DNA, the CDR3 is TGTGCCAGCAGTCCTAGAGAGGGCGAGCAGTACTTC. Protein: CASSPREGEQYF. This chain joins TRBV7-6 and TRBJ2-7, with D possibly matching TRBD2 (5 bases). Germline CDR1 is SGHVS and CDR2 is FNYEAQ. The CDR3 has 12 amino acids. Trimming shortened V by 6 bases and J by 6 bases, and 12 bases separated the two germline ends.

This clonotype was recorded a few times. This chain uses TRBV11-2 with TRBJ1-4; maybe TRBD1 (6 bases). The germline V gene encodes CDR1 SGHAT and CDR2 FQNNGV. Trimming stripped 4 bases from V and 8 bases from J, with 17 bases between. The CDR3 consists of 15 residues. This CDR3 is CASSSNRDPREKLFF. DNA for the CDR3: TGTGCCAGCAGCTCGAACAGGGACCCTAGGGAAAAACTGTTTTTT.

The chain combines TRBV7-2 with TRBJ1-2; a possible D gene is TRBD1 (5 bases). Germline CDR1 and CDR2: SGHTA and FQGNSA. The CDR3 consists of 16 residues. V was clipped by 0 bases and J by 4 bases, with 15 bases between them. CDR3 DNA sequence: TGTGCCAGCAGCTTAGCGCCCGCAGACAGAAGCTATGGCTACACCTTC. It translates to CASSLAPADRSYGYTF.

In this sample, this clonotype turned up a few times. This chain links TRBV13 with TRBJ1-2, with 8 bases lining up with TRBD1. Per germline, CDR1 PRHDT and CDR2 FYEKMQ (reference sequence). The V gene end was trimmed by 3 bases and the J gene end by 8 bases; junction bases not matched to a gene: 8. CDR3 length equals 14 residues. CDR3 protein: CASSFETGAEGYTF. DNA of the CDR3: TGTGCCAGCAGCTTCGAGACAGGGGCGGAGGGCTACACCTTC.

At least ten counts were recorded for this clonotype. The chain is built from TRBV4-3 and TRBJ1-1; D gene uncertain. The CDR3 has 15 residues. Germline-derived CDR1 and CDR2 are LGHNA and YSLEER. V was cut by 2 bases and J by 6 bases, with 16 bases left in between. Written as DNA, the CDR3 is TGCGCCAGCAGCCAAATGACATATGGAGTCCCTGAAGCTTTCTTT. Its protein product is CASSQMTYGVPEAFF.

The chain couples TRBV6-2 or TRBV6-3 to TRBJ2-7, with TRBD2 matching 15 bases. The CDR3 consists of 14 residues. V was clipped by 9 bases and J by 1 base; unmatched bases: 1. Germline V gene data show CDR1 as MNHEY and CDR2 as SVGEGT. This CDR3 reads CASGTSGRSYEQYF. The CDR3 bases are TGTGCCAGTGGGACTAGCGGGAGGTCCTACGAGCAGTACTTC.